The 20 T cell receptor beta chains below were found in one sample sequenced in a study of cytomegalovirus exposure and HLA in healthy donors. Amplification used 60 Vbeta primers and 13 Jbeta primers. TCRdb's table, derived via immunoSEQ multiplex PCR, lists solely in-frame clones and lacks some. The sample lists 100,000 or so clones; 78% were seen once. The sequencing sample was made of PBMCs. Receptor source: a woman in her 40s in good health and CMV-seropositive.

DNA of the CDR3: TGTGCCTGGGATAAACAGAAGAGCTATGGCTACACCTTC. It encodes CAWDKQKSYGYTF. The rearrangement uses TRBV30 and TRBJ1-2; D not certain. Germline lookup yields CDR1 GTSNPN and CDR2 SVGIG (reference sequence). V lost 5 bases and J 4 bases, leaving 14 bases between the germline ends. There are 13 residues in the CDR3.

The chain has TRBV28 and TRBJ2-7, with a tentative D call TRBD2 (6 bases). The CDR3 runs to 16 residues. V lost 6 bases to trimming and J lost 4 bases, with 22 bases between them. Germline values: CDR1 MDHEN, CDR2 SYDVKM. The CDR3 DNA follows: TGTGCCAGCAGAGCGGATACTAGCAGATCCCAATACGAGCAGTACTTC. Residues: CASRADTSRSQYEQYF.

This chain joins TRBV19 and TRBJ2-5, with TRBD1 matching 10 bases. CDR1 is LNHDA, CDR2 SQIVND, per germline (reference sequence). This CDR3 has 13 residues. V shed 5 bases and J 4 bases; nucleotides not matched to a gene: 1. The CDR3: CASSGTGVETQYF. DNA for the CDR3: TGTGCCAGTAGTGGGACAGGGGTAGAGACCCAGTACTTC.

The chain has TRBV29-1 and TRBJ2-5; 7 positions match TRBD1. The J call is uncertain, as TRBJ2-7 better fits the DNA end. The CDR3 has 17 residues. Germline V gene data show CDR1 as SQVTM and CDR2 as ANQGSEA. The CDR3 DNA follows: TGCAGCGTTGCAATAAATAACAGGGGCGTTAGCTCCTACGAGCAGTACTTC. Amino acids: CSVAINNRGVSSYEQYF.

This clone has more than one count but fewer than ten. The chain is built from TRBV10-3 and TRBJ2-7; 7 nucleotides line up with TRBD1. Germline lookup yields CDR1 ENHRY and CDR2 SYGVKD. There are 13 residues in the CDR3. V lost 3 bases and J lost 4; bases outside the gene matches: 3. For the CDR3, the DNA is TGTGCCATCAGTGACTCGACAGGGTACGAGCAGTACTTC. Encoded protein: CAISDSTGYEQYF.

This clone has more than one count but fewer than ten. The chain joins TRBV5-4 to TRBJ2-7; TRBD2 matches 9 bases. The ends lost 3 bases at V and 7 bases at J; junction bases unmatched: 11. Germline CDR1 and CDR2: SGHNT and YYREEE (reference sequence). The CDR3 is made up of 15 amino acids. The CDR3 region has the DNA TGTGCCAGCAGCTCATTAGCGGGAGAAATGGGGGAGCAGTACTTC. Translated: CASSSLAGEMGEQYF.

V and J are TRBV23-1 and TRBJ2-2, with 15 nucleotides matching TRBD2. TRBV23-1 carries the ORF label, with uncertain function. The trim removed 6 bases at V and 2 bases at J, leaving 10 bases unmatched. The CDR3 has 19 amino acids. CDR3 coding DNA: TGCGCCAGCAGCCCCACTAGGACTAGCGGGAGGGAAAACACCGGGGAGCTGTTTTTT. Translating it yields CASSPTRTSGRENTGELFF.

Points on this clone: The sample has other DNA sequences that encode this CDR3 too. The chain is built from TRBV9 and TRBJ2-7; 9 bases fit TRBD1. The V and J ends lost 7 bases and 1 base, in that order; junction bases with no gene match: 6. Germline CDR1 SGDLS, CDR2 YYNGEE. This CDR3 has 14 amino acids. CDR3 amino acids: CASSRQGDSYEQYF. DNA for the CDR3: TGTGCCAGCTCCAGACAGGGGGATTCCTACGAGCAGTACTTC.

This clone was detected only once. The genes are TRBV28 and TRBJ2-2, with 8 positions matching TRBD2. V trimming: 3 bases; J trimming: 4 bases; junction bases outside the gene matches: 7. Germline values: CDR1 MDHEN, CDR2 SYDVKM. There are 16 residues in the CDR3. This chain's CDR3 is CASSLAGTRATGELFF. The CDR3 DNA is TGTGCCAGCAGTTTGGCAGGGACTAGGGCCACCGGGGAGCTGTTTTTT.

This sequence joins TRBV7-2 and TRBJ2-1; TRBD2 agrees at 7 bases. Germline loops: CDR1 SGHTA, CDR2 FQGNSA. CDR3 length equals 14 residues. J gave up 9 bases and V 1 base, and 6 bases lay outside the gene matches. CDR3 region: CASSLEGERGEQFF. The CDR3 DNA reads TGTGCCAGCAGCTTAGAAGGTGAGCGGGGTGAGCAGTTCTTC.

The chain combines TRBV7-6 with TRBJ1-1, with TRBD1 as a possible D gene (5 bases). Trimming stripped 4 bases from V and 6 bases from J, with 18 bases between. Looked up from germline, CDR1 is SGHVS and CDR2 is FNYEAQ. CDR3 length equals 15 residues. The CDR3 nucleotides are TGTGCCAGCAGCTCCTTAGCCAGGGCGGACGCTGAAGCTTTCTTT. This encodes CASSSLARADAEAFF.

About this clone itself: The sample has other DNA sequences that encode this CDR3 too. The rearrangement links TRBV2 to TRBJ2-3; possible D gene TRBD1, 6 bases. This CDR3 is 13 amino acids long. Trimming took 7 bases from V and 6 from J, leaving 14 bases between them. Germline V gene data show CDR1 as SNHLY and CDR2 as FYNNEI. CDR3 sequence: CASTGVGSDTQYF. CDR3 nucleotides: TGTGCCAGCACAGGGGTCGGGTCGGATACGCAGTATTTT.

This sequence joins TRBV29-1 and TRBJ1-1; 8 nucleotides align to TRBD1. The CDR3 spans 11 residues. The V segment lost 4 bases and the J segment 7 bases; nucleotides outside the gene matches: 2. Per germline, CDR1 SQVTM and CDR2 ANQGSEA. CDR3 in DNA: TGCAGCGTTGTAGGACAGGGTGAAGCTTTCTTT. It yields the protein CSVVGQGEAFF. The full variable domain, rest sourced from reference TRBV29-1 and TRBJ1-1, is SAVISQKPSRDICQRGTSLTIQCQVDSQVTMMFWYRQQPGQSLTLIATANQGSEATYESGFVIDKFPISRPNLTFSTLTVSNMSPEDSSIYLCSVVGQGEAFFGQGTRLTVV.

The chain has TRBV9 and TRBJ2-2; 8 nucleotides align to TRBD1. The CDR3 totals 15 residues. Germline lookup yields CDR1 SGDLS and CDR2 YYNGEE. The J segment lost 6 bases and the V segment lost 4 bases, leaving 8 bases of the junction unmatched. The CDR3 DNA reads TGTGCCAGCAGCCCTCAAGTGACAGGGGCCGGGGAGCTGTTTTTT. It encodes CASSPQVTGAGELFF.

This clone was observed a single time. For the CDR3, the DNA is TGCGCCAGCAGCCAAGAGGACGGAGGCACTAGCGTCGGCGGGGAGCTGTTTTTT. Protein sequence: CASSQEDGGTSVGGELFF. The chain has TRBV4-1 and TRBJ2-2; 7 nucleotides line up with TRBD2. With V trimmed by 0 bases and J by 7 bases, 14 bases remained unmatched. This CDR3 is 18 amino acids long. Germline V CDR1 and CDR2: MGHRA, YSYEKL.

The chain links TRBV11-3 to TRBJ1-3, with TRBD1 matching 7 bases. The CDR3 spans 16 residues. V trimming: 5 bases; J trimming: 1 base; junction bases outside the gene matches: 8. CDR1 is SGHNT and CDR2 is YENEEA in the germline V gene. The CDR3 loop is CASSPGQAKSGNTIYF. The DNA for the CDR3 is TGTGCCAGCAGCCCAGGACAGGCCAAGTCTGGAAACACCATATATTTT.

V usage is TRBV27 and J usage is TRBJ2-7, with 9 bases matching TRBD1. The CDR3 has 14 residues. The V segment lost 3 bases and the J segment 2 bases; nucleotides outside the gene matches: 2. Germline CDR1 reads MNHEY; CDR2 reads SMNVEV (reference sequence). In DNA, the CDR3 is TGTGCCAGCAGTTTCCGACAGGGGGCCTACGAGCAGTACTTC. This encodes CASSFRQGAYEQYF.

The chain links TRBV5-6 to TRBJ2-5; no clear D gene. Near its end, the DNA agrees better with TRBJ2-7, so the J call may be wrong. The CDR3 is made up of 15 amino acids. Germline V gene data show CDR1 as SGHDT and CDR2 as YYEEEE. CDR3 sequence (DNA): TGTGCCAGCAGCGCAGGATTTTCCTCCTCCTACGAGCAGTACTTC. It encodes CASSAGFSSSYEQYF.

The chain recombines TRBV14 with TRBJ2-1; TRBD1 matches at 9 bases. CDR3 size: 13 residues. CDR1 is SGHDN, CDR2 FVKESK, per germline. The V segment lost 8 bases and the J segment 4 bases; nucleotides outside the gene matches: 3. The CDR3 DNA reads TGTGCCAGCGGTGGGACAGGGTACAATGAGCAGTTCTTC. This encodes CASGGTGYNEQFF.

This clone was found once. The chain uses TRBV11-3 and TRBJ2-2; TRBD1 aligns across 11 bases. V lost 1 base to trimming and J lost 5 bases; unmatched junction nucleotides: 6. The V gene's germline CDR1 is SGHNT and CDR2 YENEEA. This CDR3 spans 17 amino acids. CDR3: CASSLVSGTGGTGELFF. In DNA form, the CDR3 reads TGTGCCAGCAGCTTAGTCTCTGGGACAGGGGGGACCGGGGAGCTGTTTTTT.